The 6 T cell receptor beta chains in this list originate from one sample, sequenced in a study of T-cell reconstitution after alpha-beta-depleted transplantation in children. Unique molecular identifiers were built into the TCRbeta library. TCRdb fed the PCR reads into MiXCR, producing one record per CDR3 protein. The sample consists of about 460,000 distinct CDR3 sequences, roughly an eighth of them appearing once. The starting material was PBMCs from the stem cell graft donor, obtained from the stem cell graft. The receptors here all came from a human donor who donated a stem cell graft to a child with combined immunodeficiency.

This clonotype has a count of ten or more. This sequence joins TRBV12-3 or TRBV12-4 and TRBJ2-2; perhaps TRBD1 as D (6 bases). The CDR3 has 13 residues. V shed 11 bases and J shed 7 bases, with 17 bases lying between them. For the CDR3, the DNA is TGTGCCGGTTCTCTGCGAGGGGGCGGGGAGCTGTTTTTT. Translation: CAGSLRGGGELFF.

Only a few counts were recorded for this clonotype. The CDR3 region has the DNA TGTGCCAGCAGTCGGCGGACGGTCCTTGGAGATACGCAGTATTTT. Its translation: CASSRRTVLGDTQYF. The V call is TRBV28, the J call TRBJ2-3; D call uncertain. Germline V gene lookup returns CDR1 MDHEN and CDR2 SYDVKM. CDR3 length: 15 amino acids. The germline V and J ends were trimmed by 5 bases and 5 bases, with 17 bases remaining between them.

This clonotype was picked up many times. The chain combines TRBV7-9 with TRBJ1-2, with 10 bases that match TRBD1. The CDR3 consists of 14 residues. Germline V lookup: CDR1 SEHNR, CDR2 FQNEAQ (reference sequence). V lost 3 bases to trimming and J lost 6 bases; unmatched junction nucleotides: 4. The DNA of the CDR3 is TGTGCCAGCAGCTTCCTTGACAGGGGGCATGGCTACACCTTC. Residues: CASSFLDRGHGYTF. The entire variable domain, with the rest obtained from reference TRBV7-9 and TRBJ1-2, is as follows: DTGVSQNPRHKITKRGQNVTFRCDPISEHNRLYWYRQTLGQGPEFLTYFQNEAQLEKSRLLSDRFSAERPKGSFSTLEIQRTEQGDSAMYLCASSFLDRGHGYTFGSGTRLTVV.

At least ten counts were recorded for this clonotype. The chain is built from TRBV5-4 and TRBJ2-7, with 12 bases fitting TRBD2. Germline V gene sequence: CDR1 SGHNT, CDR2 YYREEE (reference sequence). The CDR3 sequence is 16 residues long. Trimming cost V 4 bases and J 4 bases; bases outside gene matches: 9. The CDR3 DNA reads TGTGCCAGCAGCACCGCCTTAGGACTAGCGGGGTACGAGCAGTACTTC. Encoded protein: CASSTALGLAGYEQYF.

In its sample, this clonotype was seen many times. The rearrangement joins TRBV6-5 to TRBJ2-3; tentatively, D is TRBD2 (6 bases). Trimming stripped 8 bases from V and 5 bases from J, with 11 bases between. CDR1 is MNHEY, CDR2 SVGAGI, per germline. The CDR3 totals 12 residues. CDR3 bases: TGTGCCAGCGGAGGGGACGGAGATACGCAGTATTTT. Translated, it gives CASGGDGDTQYF.

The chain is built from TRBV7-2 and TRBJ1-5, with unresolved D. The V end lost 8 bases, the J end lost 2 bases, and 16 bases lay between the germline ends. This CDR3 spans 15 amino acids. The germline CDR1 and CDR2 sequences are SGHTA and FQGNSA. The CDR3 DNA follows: TGTGCCAGCGGCCTATCGAGTACGGGCAATCAGCCCCAGCATTTT. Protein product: CASGLSSTGNQPQHF.